This T cell receptor (beta chain) was captured by sequencing in a study of technical replicates of blood from a few donors. V was pared by 4 bases and J by 9 bases, with 16 bases between. Germline V gene lookup returns CDR1 SGHTA and CDR2 FQGTGA. This CDR3 contains 13 residues. Some clones are missing from TCRdb's copy, which holds only in-frame ones; the method was immunoSEQ multiplex PCR. Among tens of thousands of clones, about 96% were seen once, and the ten largest hold 0.37%. V and J are TRBV7-3 and TRBJ2-7, with a tentative D call TRBD2 (5 bases). The sequence came from a human donor in good health. Sample: T cells isolated from PBMCs. CDR3 sequence reads: CASSSFLEAGQYF. The CDR3 DNA reads TGTGCCAGCAGCTCCTTTCTGGAGGCTGGGCAGTACTTC.